This T cell receptor (beta chain) was retrieved from a study of blood T cell repertoires in COVID-19. Study details: T cells, B-cell-depleted T cells, or PBMCs provided the cDNA or gDNA that served as material.

V dropped 3 bases and J dropped 6 bases, with 6 bases sitting between them. CDR1 is LNHDA, CDR2 SQIVND, per germline (reference sequence). This CDR3 region has 12 residues. TCRdb's copy holds only in-frame clones and misses some; the assay was immunoSEQ multiplex PCR. The sample has 50,000 or so clones; roughly 84% are singletons. The rearrangement links TRBV19 to TRBJ1-5; D ambiguous. Sequenced: peripheral blood. The receptor was isolated from a man between 45 and 60 years old with active COVID-19. The CDR3 here is CASSMGSQPQHF. The CDR3 nucleotides are TGTGCCAGTAGTATGGGGAGTCAGCCCCAGCATTTT.